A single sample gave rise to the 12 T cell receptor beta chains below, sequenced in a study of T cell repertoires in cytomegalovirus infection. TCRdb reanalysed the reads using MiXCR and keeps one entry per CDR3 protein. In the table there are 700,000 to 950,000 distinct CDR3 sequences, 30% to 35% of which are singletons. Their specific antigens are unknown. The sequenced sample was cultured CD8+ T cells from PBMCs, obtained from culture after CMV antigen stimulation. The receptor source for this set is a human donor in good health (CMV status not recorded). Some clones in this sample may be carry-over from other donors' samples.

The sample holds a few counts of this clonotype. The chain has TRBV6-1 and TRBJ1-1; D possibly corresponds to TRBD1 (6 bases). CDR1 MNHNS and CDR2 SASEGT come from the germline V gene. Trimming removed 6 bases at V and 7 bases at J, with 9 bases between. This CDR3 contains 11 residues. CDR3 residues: CASRQGNEAFF. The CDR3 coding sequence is TGTGCCAGCAGACAGGGAAATGAAGCTTTCTTT.

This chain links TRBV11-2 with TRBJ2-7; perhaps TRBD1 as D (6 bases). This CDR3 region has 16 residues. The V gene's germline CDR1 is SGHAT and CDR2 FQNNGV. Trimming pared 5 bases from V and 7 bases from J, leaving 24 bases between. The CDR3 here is CASSPFTGLGPEEQYF. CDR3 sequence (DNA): TGTGCCAGCAGCCCATTCACAGGGTTAGGACCTGAGGAGCAGTACTTC.

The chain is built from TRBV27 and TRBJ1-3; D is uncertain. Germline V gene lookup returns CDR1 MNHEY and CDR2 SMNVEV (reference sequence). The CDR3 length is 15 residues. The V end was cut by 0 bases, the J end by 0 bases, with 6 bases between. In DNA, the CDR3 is TGTGCCAGCAGTTTATCGAGGTCCTCTGGAAACACCATATATTTT. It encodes CASSLSRSSGNTIYF.

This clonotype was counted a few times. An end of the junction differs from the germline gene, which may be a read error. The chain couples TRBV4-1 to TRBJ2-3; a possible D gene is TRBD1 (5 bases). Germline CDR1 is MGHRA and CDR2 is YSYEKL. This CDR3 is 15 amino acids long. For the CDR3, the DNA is TGCACCAGCAGCCAAGGGGATCGAAGCACAGATACGCAGTATTTT. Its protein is CTSSQGDRSTDTQYF.

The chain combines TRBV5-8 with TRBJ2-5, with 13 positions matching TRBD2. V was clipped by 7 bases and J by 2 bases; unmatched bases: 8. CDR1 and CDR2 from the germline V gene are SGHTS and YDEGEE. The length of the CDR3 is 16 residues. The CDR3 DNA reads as TGTGCCAGCGGTGACCGGGGACTAGCGGGGCAAGAGACCCAGTACTTC. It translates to CASGDRGLAGQETQYF.

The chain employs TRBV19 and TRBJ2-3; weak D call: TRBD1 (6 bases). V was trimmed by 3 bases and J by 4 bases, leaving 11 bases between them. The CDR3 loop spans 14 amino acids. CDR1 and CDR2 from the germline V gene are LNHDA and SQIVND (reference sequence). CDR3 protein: CASSITGSADTQYF. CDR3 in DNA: TGTGCCAGTAGTATTACAGGGTCAGCAGATACGCAGTATTTT.

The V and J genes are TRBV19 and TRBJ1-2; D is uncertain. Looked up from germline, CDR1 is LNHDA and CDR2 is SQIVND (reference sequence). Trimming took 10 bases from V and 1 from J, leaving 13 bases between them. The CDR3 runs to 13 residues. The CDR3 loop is CATRGDNNYGYTF. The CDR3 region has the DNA TGTGCCACTAGAGGCGATAATAACTATGGCTACACCTTC.

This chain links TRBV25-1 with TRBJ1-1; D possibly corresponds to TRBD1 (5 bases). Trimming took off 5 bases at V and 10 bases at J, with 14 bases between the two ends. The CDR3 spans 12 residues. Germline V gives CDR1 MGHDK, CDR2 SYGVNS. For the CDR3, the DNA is TGTGCCAGCAGTCCCCCCCCGGGACCAGCTTTCTTT. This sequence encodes CASSPPPGPAFF.

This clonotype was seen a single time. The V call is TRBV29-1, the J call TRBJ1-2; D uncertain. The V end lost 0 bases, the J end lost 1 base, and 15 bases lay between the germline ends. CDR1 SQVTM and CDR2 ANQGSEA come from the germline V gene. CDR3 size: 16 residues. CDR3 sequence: CSVEDRNSGNNYGYTF. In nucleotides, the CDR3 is TGCAGCGTTGAAGATCGTAACTCTGGAAATAACTATGGCTACACCTTC.

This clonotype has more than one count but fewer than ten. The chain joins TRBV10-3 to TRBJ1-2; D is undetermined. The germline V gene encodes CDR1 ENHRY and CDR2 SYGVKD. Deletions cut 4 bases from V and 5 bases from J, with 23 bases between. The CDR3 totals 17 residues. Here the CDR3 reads CAISAGFSTDGKYGYTF. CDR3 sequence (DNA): TGTGCCATCAGTGCCGGCTTCTCGACTGACGGGAAATATGGCTACACCTTC.

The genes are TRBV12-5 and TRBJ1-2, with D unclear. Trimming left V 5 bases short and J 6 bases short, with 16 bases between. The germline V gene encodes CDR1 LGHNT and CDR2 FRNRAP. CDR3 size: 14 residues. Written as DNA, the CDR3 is TGTGCTAGTGGTCCTCTGTGGGTTGGCAATGGCTACACCTTC. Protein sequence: CASGPLWVGNGYTF.

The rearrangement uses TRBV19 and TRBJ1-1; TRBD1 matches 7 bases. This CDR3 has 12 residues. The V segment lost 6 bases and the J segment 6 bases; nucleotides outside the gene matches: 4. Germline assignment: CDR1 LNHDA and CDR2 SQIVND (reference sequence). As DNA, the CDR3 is TGTGCCAGTAGACAGGGGTCGGCTGAAGCTTTCTTT. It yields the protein CASRQGSAEAFF. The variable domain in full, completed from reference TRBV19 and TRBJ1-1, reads DGGITQSPKYLFRKEGQNVTLSCEQNLNHDAMYWYRQDPGQGLRLIYYSQIVNDFQKGDIAEGYSVSREKKESFPLTVTSAQKNPTAFYLCASRQGSAEAFFGQGTRLTVV.